This T cell receptor (beta chain) was captured by sequencing in a study of post-analysis software for immune sequencing data (dated by TCRdb to the mid-2010s). Notes on the research overall: Relapsing-remitting, secondary progressive and progressive-relapsing multiple sclerosis were recorded as disease courses, and subtype annotation was lacking for some patients. A subset of samples was prepared in parallel using single-end sample barcoding, then pooled and co-amplified after Illumina adapter ligation. The patient repertoires were set against about eleven previously published healthy control repertoires from donors whose ages ranged from 6 to 25 years.

To prepare the library, PCR was applied. Sequencing used an Illumina HiSeq 2500. Unique molecular identifiers were incorporated into TCR beta cDNA libraries to reduce PCR and sequencing biases. Some 500,000 cDNA molecules were obtained per 1 to 10 million input T cells, so each molecule approximated one T cell. The patient libraries were prepared and sequenced using the same protocol as the earlier healthy control dataset. Within a given batch, samples were prepared together, multiplexed and sequenced on the same HiSeq lane. In the source study's methods: MIGEC handled the raw barcoded reads, throwing out single-read molecular identifier groups before consensus assembly and CDR3 extraction. Clonotype tables were post-analysed with VDJtools, normalizing diversity by down-sampling all datasets to the smallest sample size. In repertoire overlap clustering, CDR3 amino acid sequences, but not nucleotide sequences, were matched to correct batch-related cross-sample contamination. The public reads were run again by TCRdb, first through fastp at Q25 and then through MiXCR, and only productive beta chains were kept. Rows are unified per CDR3 protein, each entry keeping the most common DNA and genes. These V and J calls rely on TCRdb rather than the paper's analysis. The sample profile shows some 890,000 distinct CDR3 sequences; approximately 53% of them were found once. About 4.5% of the sample is held by the ten biggest clonotypes.

From a lookup of the germline V gene, CDR1 and CDR2 are SQVTM and ANQGSEA. From its cysteine to its phenylalanine, the CDR3 spans 10 amino acids. Of the read, only the CDR3 DNA is kept; its 30 bases are in frame from base 1. V and J lose 5 bases and 4 bases, and a span of 5 bases separates them. To demonstrate the VDJtools post-analysis software, TCR beta repertoires were profiled from the peripheral blood of over ten young patients with multiple sclerosis. The patients with multiple sclerosis were children and adolescents between roughly 6 and 16 years of age. Results and caveats for the whole study, not just this receptor: Direct clustering with F measure showed strong co-clustering of samples prepared in the same batch, prompting a batch-effect correction. Compared with controls, multiple sclerosis patients had significantly lower normalized Chao1 diversity, a finding suggesting substantial peripheral T-cell clonal expansion. Roughly 5 TRBV segments, including TRBV5-6, TRBV5-1 and TRBV20-1, were significantly more frequent in patients than controls. The multiple sclerosis patient group was slightly younger than the control group.

As regards this clonotype: Its target antigen remains unknown. Base quality data are lacking; no much larger clone is found one base away.

The sequenced sample was blood. The rearranged chain carries TRBV29-1 and TRBJ1-1; too little of a D gene remains to name it. This receptor was identified in a girl aged 10 to 17 with multiple sclerosis. The CDR3 has the sequence CSVKGTEAFF. The sequence in DNA is TGCAGCGTTAAGGGCACTGAAGCTTTCTTT.